This paragraph covers one T cell receptor beta chain sequence. A much larger clone lies one base from this, so it may be a read error. Time point defined: patch test 1, 2 weeks after DPC sensitization. As to treatment: therapeutic diphenylcyclopropenone sensitization with weekly scalp DPC. Via MiXCR, TCRdb re-called the RACE reads, giving one row per CDR3 protein. In the table there are a few hundred thousand distinct CDR3 sequences, approximately 5% of which are singletons. The data originate from a study of human T cells and chemical hapten exposure. Trimming took off 5 bases at V and 5 bases at J, with 12 bases between the two ends. CDR3 size: 12 residues. CDR1 SQVTM and CDR2 ANQGSEA come from the germline V gene.

This clonotype originated in a woman between 50 and 59 years old with alopecia areata. Some clones in this sample may be carry-over from other donors' samples. V and J are TRBV29-1 and TRBJ1-1; TRBD1 is a possible D gene (5 bases). This material consisted of whole blood, taken in connection with sensitization to the hapten diphenylcyclopropenone (DPC). CDR3 sequence: CSVRIGETEAFF. DNA of the CDR3: TGCAGCGTTAGGATAGGGGAGACTGAAGCTTTCTTT.